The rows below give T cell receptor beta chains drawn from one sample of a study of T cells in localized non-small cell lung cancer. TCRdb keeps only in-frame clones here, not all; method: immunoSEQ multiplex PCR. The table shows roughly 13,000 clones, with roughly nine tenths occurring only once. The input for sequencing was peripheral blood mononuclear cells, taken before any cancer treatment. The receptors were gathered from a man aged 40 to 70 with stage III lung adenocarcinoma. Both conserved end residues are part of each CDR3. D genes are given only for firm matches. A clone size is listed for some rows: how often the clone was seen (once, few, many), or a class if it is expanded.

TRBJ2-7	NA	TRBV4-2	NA	TGTGCCAGCAGCCAAGTACAGTCCTACGAGCAGTACTTC	CASSQVQSYEQYF
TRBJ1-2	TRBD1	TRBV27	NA	TGTGCCAGCAGTTTATCGTGGACAGGGGGCAATTTCTATGGCTACACCTTC	CASSLSWTGGNFYGYTF
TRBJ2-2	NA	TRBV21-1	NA	TGTGCCAGCAGCGAAGGGACTTTCCACACCGGGGAGCTGTTTTTT	CASSEGTFHTGELFF
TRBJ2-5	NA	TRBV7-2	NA	TGTGCCAGCAGCTTAGGGGGGCGGGAGACCCAGTACTTC	CASSLGGRETQYF
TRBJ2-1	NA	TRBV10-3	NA	TGTGCCATCAGTTCTCAGTCCTACAATGAGCAGTTCTTC	CAISSQSYNEQFF
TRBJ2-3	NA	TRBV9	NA	TGTACCAGCAGCGTAGCCCGTACCACAGATACGCAGTATTTT	CTSSVARTTDTQYF
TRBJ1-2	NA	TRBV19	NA	TGTGCCAGTAGTATAGGGGGCCGCGAGAGGTATGGCTACACCTTC	CASSIGGRERYGYTF
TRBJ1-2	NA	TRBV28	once	TGTGCCAGCAGTGAAATTGGGACAAGGAGGGTCAGATCATATGGCTACACCTTC	CASSEIGTRRVRSYGYTF
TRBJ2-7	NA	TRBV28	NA	TGTGCCAGCACCCGTACGGGGGGCCTATCCTACGAGCAGTACTTC	CASTRTGGLSYEQYF
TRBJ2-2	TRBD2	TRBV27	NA	TGTGCCAGCACCCCCGCAGGGAGGGGCACCGGGGAGCTGTTTTTT	CASTPAGRGTGELFF
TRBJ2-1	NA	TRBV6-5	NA	TGTGCCAGCGCCGTGAGCTCCTACAATGAGCAGTTCTTC	CASAVSSYNEQFF
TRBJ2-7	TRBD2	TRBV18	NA	TGTGCCAGCTCACCACGTCGATCGTCGACAGGGGCAAAGACTAGCGGGGCCTTCTCCTACGAGCAGTACTTC	CASSPRRSSTGAKTSGAFSYEQYF
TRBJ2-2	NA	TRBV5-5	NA	TGTGCCAGCAGCTCGAGAGGACAGGCCTCGGGAGGCACGAACACCGGGGAGCTGTTTTTT	CASSSRGQASGGTNTGELFF
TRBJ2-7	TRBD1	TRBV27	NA	TGTGCCAGCAGTCCCGGACAGGGTGGACGGCCCTACGAGCAGTACTTC	CASSPGQGGRPYEQYF
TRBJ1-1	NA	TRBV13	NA	TGTGCCAGCAGCTTCGAAAGGGGGGACACTGAAGCTTTCTTT	CASSFERGDTEAFF
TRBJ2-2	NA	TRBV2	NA	TGTGCCAGCAGTGCGGCAGGCCGAAACACCGGGGAGCTGTTTTTT	CASSAAGRNTGELFF
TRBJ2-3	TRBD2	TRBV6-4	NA	TGTGCCAGCAGTGTCCAACCGACTAGCGGATTCACAGATACGCAGTATTTT	CASSVQPTSGFTDTQYF
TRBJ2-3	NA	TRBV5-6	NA	TGTGCCAGCAGCTTGGTGAGAGACACAGATACGCAGTATTTT	CASSLVRDTDTQYF
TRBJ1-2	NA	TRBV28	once	TGTGCCAGCAGTCCTTCCGGGGGTCGGAACTATGGCTACACCTTC	CASSPSGGRNYGYTF
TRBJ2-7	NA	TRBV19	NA	TGTGCCAGTAGTGCCCTTTCCCGTCCCACGGGCTACGAGCAGTACTTC	CASSALSRPTGYEQYF
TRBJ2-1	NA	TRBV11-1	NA	TGTGCCAGCAGCTTATCCGACTACAATGAGCAGTTCTTC	CASSLSDYNEQFF
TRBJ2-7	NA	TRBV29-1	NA	TGCAGCGCGAATACCATCGGTTCCTACGAGCAGTACTTC	CSANTIGSYEQYF
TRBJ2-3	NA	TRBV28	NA	TGTGCCAGCAGTATTGGGGGCGCCGGCACAGATACGCAGTATTTT	CASSIGGAGTDTQYF
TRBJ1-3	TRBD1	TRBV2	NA	TGTGCCAGCAGTTCGCAGGGGGCAAATGGAAACACCATATATTTT	CASSSQGANGNTIYF
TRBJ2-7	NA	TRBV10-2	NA	TGCGCCAGCAGTTTAACAGGGGAACTACTAGCCGAGCAGTACTTC	CASSLTGELLAEQYF
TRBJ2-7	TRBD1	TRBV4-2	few	TGTGCCAGCAGCCAAGGTTTACAGGGGATTCCCTACGAGCAGTACTTC	CASSQGLQGIPYEQYF
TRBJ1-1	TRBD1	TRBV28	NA	TGTGCCAGCACCGTAGGGGACAGGGGGACTGAAGCTTTCTTT	CASTVGDRGTEAFF
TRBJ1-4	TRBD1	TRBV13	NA	TGTGCCAGCAGCGGCGCCGGGACAGGGGGCCGGGATGAAAAACTGTTTTTT	CASSGAGTGGRDEKLFF
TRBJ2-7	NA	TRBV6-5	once	TGTGCCAGCGGGTTCGGAGGGAGGTCCGCCGAGCAGTACTTC	CASGFGGRSAEQYF
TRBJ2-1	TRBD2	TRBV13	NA	TGTGCCAGCAGCCCCGGGACTAGCGGGAGGAGCTCCTACAATGAGCAGTTCTTC	CASSPGTSGRSSYNEQFF
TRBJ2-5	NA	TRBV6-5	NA	TGTGCCAGCAGTTACTCGGGCGGGGCCACACAAGAGACCCAGTACTTC	CASSYSGGATQETQYF
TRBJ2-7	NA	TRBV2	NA	TGTGCCAGCAGGGGGCCCTTTGGTTACTACGAGCAGTACTTC	CASRGPFGYYEQYF
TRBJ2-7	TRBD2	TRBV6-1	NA	TGTGCCAGCAGGATAGCGGGAGAGGGATCCTACGAGCAGTACTTC	CASRIAGEGSYEQYF
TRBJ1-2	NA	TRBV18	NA	TGTGCCAGCTCAAGGGGGAGGGCAGATGAAACCTATGGCTACACCTTC	CASSRGRADETYGYTF
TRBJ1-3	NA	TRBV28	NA	TGTGCCAGCAGACAGGACCGAATCTCTGGAAACACCATATATTTT	CASRQDRISGNTIYF
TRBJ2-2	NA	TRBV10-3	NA	TGTGCCATCAGCGTTGATGGGGGCGGGGAGCTGTTTTTT	CAISVDGGGELFF
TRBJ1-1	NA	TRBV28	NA	TGTGCCAGTTGCTACGGGAGCATGAACACTGAAGCTTTCTTT	CASCYGSMNTEAFF
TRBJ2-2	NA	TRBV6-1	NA	TGTGCCAGCAGTAGATGGGGGGAGAACACCGGGGAGCTGTTTTTT	CASSRWGENTGELFF